The entry below gives a single TCR beta chain sequence along with its context. CDR1 and CDR2 from the germline V gene are KGHSH and LQKENI. The V end was cut by 1 base, the J end by 5 bases, with 14 bases between. The CDR3 has 15 amino acids. Original methodology: Scientists estimated how many nucleated cells there were by amplifying reference gene primers. TCRdb's table, derived via immunoSEQ multiplex PCR, lists solely in-frame clones and lacks some. The V and J calls and the clone size are those of that table, but D and trimming were determined from the DNA. The sample holds 65,000 to 70,000 clones, 80% to 90% seen once. This specimen belongs to a study of blood T cell repertoires in COVID-19. Overall study: Material from acute and convalescent COVID-19 was sourced from the United States, Italy and Spain. T cells, B-cell-depleted T cells, or PBMCs provided the cDNA or gDNA that served as material.

Material: peripheral blood. The rearrangement uses TRBV18 and TRBJ1-1; D is unresolved. The receptor comes from a man over 45 with active COVID-19. This CDR3 reads CASSPRGEGGTEAFF. CDR3 sequence (DNA): TGTGCCAGCTCACCACGTGGCGAGGGAGGGACTGAAGCTTTCTTT.